Shown below are 8 T cell receptor beta chains from a single sample sequenced in a study of OX40 agonist ivuxolimab in advanced cancers. Measured with immunoSEQ multiplex PCR; TCRdb has only the in-frame clones, and not every one. The table includes tens of thousands of clones, just under 80% detected once. Sequenced here: CD4+ or CD8+ T cells sorted from blood, sampled in a trial of the OX40 agonist ivuxolimab. The source is an adult with an advanced solid tumor such as melanoma, head and neck, liver or kidney cancer.

In its sample, this clone was seen once. This chain joins TRBV6-4 and TRBJ2-3; no reliable D call. Trimming left V 6 bases short and J 9 bases short, with 16 bases between. This CDR3 spans 13 amino acids. Germline assignment: CDR1 MRHNA and CDR2 SNTAGT. DNA of the CDR3: TGTGCCAGCAGCCTCGGGTCCACCGGAACGCAGTATTTT. Encoded protein: CASSLGSTGTQYF.

The genes are TRBV19 and TRBJ1-3, with a weak D call TRBD1 (5 bases). V was pared by 6 bases and J by 0 bases, with 12 bases between. Germline-derived CDR1 and CDR2 are LNHDA and SQIVND (reference sequence). This CDR3 spans 15 amino acids. The chain's CDR3 is CASSRQIFSGNTIYF. CDR3 coding DNA: TGTGCCAGTAGCAGACAGATTTTCTCTGGAAACACCATATATTTT. Full variable domain (rest looked up from reference TRBV19 and TRBJ1-3): DGGITQSPKYLFRKEGQNVTLSCEQNLNHDAMYWYRQDPGQGLRLIYYSQIVNDFQKGDIAEGYSVSREKKESFPLTVTSAQKNPTAFYLCASSRQIFSGNTIYFGEGSWLTVV.

V usage is TRBV10-2 and J usage is TRBJ1-2, with 9 bases lining up with TRBD1. CDR1 and CDR2 (germline): WSHSY, SAAADI. The length of the CDR3 is 15 residues. The junction had 6 bases not matched to a gene; V was cut back by 7 bases and J by 0 bases. CDR3 sequence (DNA): TGCGCCAGCACCCGGGACAGGGAACCTAACTATGGCTACACCTTC. It translates to CASTRDREPNYGYTF.

This clone was found a few times. V is TRBV5-6 and J is TRBJ1-6, with D maybe TRBD1 (5 bases). CDR1 is SGHDT, CDR2 YYEEEE, per germline. The CDR3 is 15 amino acids. Trimming shortened V by 5 bases and J by 6 bases, and 15 bases separated the two germline ends. The CDR3 nucleotides are TGTGCCAGCAGACATAAACGACAGACTAATTCACCCCTCCACTTT. Protein sequence: CASRHKRQTNSPLHF.

The chain is built from TRBV6-1 and TRBJ1-5, with D hard to call. The CDR3 spans 13 residues. Germline values: CDR1 MNHNS, CDR2 SASEGT. Trimming took off 10 bases at V and 3 bases at J, with 13 bases between the two ends. CDR3 nucleotides: TGTGCCACCCACGAACGCCCCAATCAGCCCCAGCATTTT. The encoded protein is CATHERPNQPQHF.

The V call is TRBV19, the J call TRBJ2-5; 7 nucleotides match TRBD2. CDR1 is LNHDA, CDR2 SQIVND, per germline (reference sequence). The junction had 10 bases not matched to a gene; V was cut back by 5 bases and J by 4 bases. The CDR3 has 15 amino acids. The CDR3 protein is CASSQGQSGGETQYF. The CDR3 DNA is TGTGCCAGTAGTCAAGGACAATCGGGAGGAGAGACCCAGTACTTC.

The chain links TRBV7-6 to TRBJ2-1; D remains ambiguous. Germline CDR1 and CDR2: SGHVS and FNYEAQ. This CDR3 spans 16 amino acids. Trimming pared 4 bases from V and 2 bases from J, leaving 15 bases between. This CDR3 is CASSSLASGAYNEQFF. The CDR3 coding sequence is TGTGCCAGCAGCTCGTTGGCGAGTGGGGCCTACAATGAGCAGTTCTTC.

In DNA, the CDR3 is TGTGCCAGCAGCCAAGAGGAAGTGACTAGCGGCACGCAGTATTTT. Translated: CASSQEEVTSGTQYF. The chain is built from TRBV7-9 and TRBJ2-3; 9 bases align to TRBD2. V dropped 5 bases and J dropped 9; count of bases not matched to a gene: 12. Germline CDR1 SEHNR, CDR2 FQNEAQ (reference sequence). The CDR3 is 15 amino acids.